The 10 T cell receptor beta chains given below trace back to one sample, sequenced in a study of blood T cell repertoires in COVID-19. This table comes from immunoSEQ multiplex PCR, and its TCRdb copy is limited to in-frame clones, with some not included. The table has fewer than 250,000 clones, around 86% seen once. Sequencing used PBMCs or T cells enriched from blood (not recorded which). The receptors originated from a woman aged 40 to 50 with acute COVID-19.

The CDR3 loop is CASSHLASPGELFF. DNA of the CDR3: TGTGCCAGCAGTCACCTAGCTAGCCCCGGGGAGCTGTTTTTT. The genes are TRBV6-5 and TRBJ2-2; D may be TRBD2 (5 bases). CDR1 and CDR2 from the germline V gene are MNHEY and SVGAGI. Trimming cost V 5 bases and J 6 bases, with 13 bases left between them. The CDR3 is 14 amino acids.

For the CDR3, the DNA is TGTGCCAGTAGTATAGGTTCTATGTCGGCTTTCTTT. Encoded protein: CASSIGSMSAFF. This chain links TRBV19 with TRBJ1-1, with unresolved D. With 1 base removed from V and 11 bases from J, the gap between germline ends came to 11 bases. CDR3 length: 12 amino acids. In germline, CDR1 is LNHDA, CDR2 SQIVND (reference sequence).

The chain couples TRBV6-6 to TRBJ1-6; TRBD1 agrees at 7 bases. Losses at the gene ends were 4 bases for V and 5 bases for J; bases not matched to a gene: 5. The CDR3 is 15 residues long. Germline loops: CDR1 MNHNY, CDR2 SVGAGI (reference sequence). As DNA, the CDR3 is TGTGCCAGCAGTTCGTACGGGACAGATAATTCACCCCTCCACTTT. It is translated as CASSSYGTDNSPLHF.

The CDR3 spells CASSASGTSVNEQFF. CDR3 coding DNA: TGTGCCAGCAGCGCAAGTGGGACTAGCGTGAATGAGCAGTTCTTC. The V and J genes are TRBV9 and TRBJ2-1; 10 nucleotides agree with TRBD2. CDR1 is SGDLS and CDR2 is YYNGEE in the germline V gene. The CDR3 consists of 15 residues. V dropped 3 bases and J dropped 7; count of bases not matched to a gene: 7.

V gene TRBV21-1 combines with J gene TRBJ1-6. TRBV21-1 is given as a pseudogene. CDR3 length equals 16 residues. Here the CDR3 DNA reads TGTGCCAGCAGCAAAGAAAGGAGCTCCTATAATTCACCCCTCCACTTT. Protein product: CASSKERSSYNSPLHF.

The CDR3 protein is CASSDREQYF. CDR3 DNA sequence: TGCGCCAGCAGTGACCGGGAGCAGTACTTC. This sequence joins TRBV10-2 and TRBJ2-7, with D unclear. CDR3 length: 10 residues. In germline, CDR1 is WSHSY, CDR2 SAAADI. V was shortened by 3 bases and J by 7 bases, with 4 bases between the two germline ends.

The rearrangement joins TRBV11-2 to TRBJ2-7, with 11 bases matching TRBD2. Per the germline V gene, CDR1 is SGHAT and CDR2 is FQNNGV. Trimming at V came to 6 bases and at J to 8 bases, leaving 12 bases not matched to a gene. The CDR3 covers 15 residues. The CDR3 nucleotides read TGTGCCAGCAGACCATCTAGCGGGAGGACAGGGCAGCAGTACTTC. It codes for CASRPSSGRTGQQYF.

The sample holds one count of this clone. This sequence joins TRBV4-1 and TRBJ2-7; D call uncertain. Trimming shortened V by 1 base and J by 0 bases, and 10 bases separated the two germline ends. Germline V lookup: CDR1 MGHRA, CDR2 YSYEKL. This CDR3 is built from 15 residues. The CDR3 nucleotides are TGCGCCAGCAGCCAAGTCGTCGACTCCTCCTACGAGCAGTACTTC. Its translation is CASSQVVDSSYEQYF.

CDR3 DNA sequence: TGTGCCAGCACCCTCGATCGCGGGACCCAGTACTTC. Its protein is CASTLDRGTQYF. The V and J genes are TRBV7-2 and TRBJ2-5; D unclear. V lost 7 bases and J 7 bases, leaving 13 bases between the germline ends. CDR3 length: 12 residues. Germline CDR1 reads SGHTA; CDR2 reads FQGNSA.

The chain joins TRBV7-2 to TRBJ2-3; weak D call: TRBD1 (6 bases). The CDR3 extends over 12 amino acids. V was trimmed by 7 bases and J by 6 bases, leaving 11 bases between them. Germline lookup yields CDR1 SGHTA and CDR2 FQGNSA. The CDR3 sequence: CASIQQGDTQYF. The CDR3 coding sequence is TGTGCCAGCATCCAGCAGGGGGATACGCAGTATTTT.